Below, 22 T cell receptor beta chains from the same sample are listed, as sequenced in a study of blood T cell repertoires in COVID-19. The protocol was immunoSEQ multiplex PCR, while the TCRdb copy is restricted to in-frame clones and leaves out a portion. Of 150,000 to 200,000 clones in the sample, 90% were seen once. Sequencing was performed on peripheral blood. The receptor source for this set is a middle-aged man with acute or convalescent COVID-19.

The rearrangement joins TRBV28 to TRBJ2-4; maybe TRBD1 (6 bases). Trimming removed 3 bases at V and 4 bases at J, with 13 bases between. Germline CDR1 and CDR2: MDHEN and SYDVKM. The CDR3 covers 15 residues. The CDR3 bases are TGTGCCAGCAGTTTTTCGGCAGGGGTAAAAAACATTCAGTACTTC. This gives the protein CASSFSAGVKNIQYF.

This chain uses TRBV10-3 with TRBJ2-7; D is possibly TRBD1 (7 bases). Germline CDR1 ENHRY, CDR2 SYGVKD. This CDR3 has 14 residues. Trimming stripped 3 bases from V and 0 bases from J, with 9 bases between. CDR3 in DNA: TGTGCCATCAGTGACAGGGGGGCCTCCTACGAGCAGTACGTC. Translated, it gives CAISDRGASYEQYV.

The V gene is TRBV5-1, the J gene TRBJ2-1; TRBD1 agrees at 8 bases. The CDR3 has 16 residues. Looked up from germline, CDR1 is SGHRS and CDR2 is YFSETQ. Unmatched junction bases numbered 6, after V lost 4 bases and J lost 0 bases. CDR3 in amino acids: CASSNGQGSSYNEQFF. Written as DNA, the CDR3 is TGCGCCAGCAGCAACGGACAGGGCAGCTCCTACAATGAGCAGTTCTTC.

The rearrangement uses TRBV5-6 and TRBJ2-7, with D possibly matching TRBD2 (6 bases). Germline loops: CDR1 SGHDT, CDR2 YYEEEE. CDR3 length: 14 amino acids. Between the trimmed V and J ends, which lost 0 bases and 2 bases, there was a span of 9 bases. The CDR3 bases are TGTGCCAGCAGCTTGGAGGGACTCCCCTACGAGCAGTACGTC. Translating gives CASSLEGLPYEQYV.

The V and J genes are TRBV4-2 and TRBJ2-3; D unresolved. The CDR3 is 16 amino acids. Germline V gene sequence: CDR1 LGHNA, CDR2 YNFKEQ. V was clipped by 0 bases and J by 1 base, with 11 bases between them. CDR3 in amino acids: CASSQDRRGGTDTQYF. As DNA, the CDR3 is TGTGCCAGCAGCCAAGACCGTAGAGGAGGCACAGATACGCAGTATTTT.

The chain links TRBV7-8 to TRBJ1-4, with D tentatively TRBD1 (6 bases). Trimming took 5 bases from V and 1 from J, leaving 14 bases between them. Germline values: CDR1 SGHVS, CDR2 FQNEAQ. CDR3 length equals 16 residues. DNA of the CDR3: TGTGCCAGCAGCCAAACCGGGACACAAACTAATGAAAAACTGTTTTTT. Translating it yields CASSQTGTQTNEKLFF.

V is TRBV4-2 and J is TRBJ1-2, with D possibly being TRBD1 (6 bases). Trimming pared 1 base from V and 3 bases from J, leaving 9 bases between. Germline CDR1 and CDR2: LGHNA and YNFKEQ. The CDR3 length is 14 residues. In nucleotides, the CDR3 is TGTGCCAGCAGCCAAGGCCAGGGGTACTATGGCTACACCTTC. Translating it yields CASSQGQGYYGYTF.

Only one count was recorded for this clone. This sequence joins TRBV4-3 and TRBJ2-2, with a weak D call TRBD2 (5 bases). This CDR3 has 15 residues. V was cut by 0 bases and J by 7 bases, with 12 bases left in between. Germline V gives CDR1 LGHNA, CDR2 YSLEER. The CDR3, as DNA: TGCGCCAGCAGCCAAGAAAATCGGGGAATCGGGGAGCTGTTTTTT. It encodes CASSQENRGIGELFF.

The rearrangement uses TRBV6-5 and TRBJ2-5; TRBD1 agrees at 9 bases. Germline values: CDR1 MNHEY, CDR2 SVGAGI. The CDR3 extends over 14 amino acids. J gave up 5 bases and V 6 bases, and 7 bases lay outside the gene matches. The DNA for the CDR3 is TGTGCCAGCAGAACCCGGACAGGGGACGAGACCCAGTACTTC. The encoded protein is CASRTRTGDETQYF.

In regard to this clone: Other DNA sequences of this sample code for an identical CDR3. The chain recombines TRBV27 with TRBJ2-2, with D possibly being TRBD1 (5 bases). V was shortened by 6 bases and J by 1 base, with 6 bases between the two germline ends. Per the germline V gene, CDR1 is MNHEY and CDR2 is SMNVEV (reference sequence). CDR3 size: 13 residues. The CDR3 region is CASRQGNTGELFF. The CDR3 nucleotides read TGTGCCAGCAGGCAGGGGAACACCGGGGAGCTGTTTTTT.

The rearrangement uses TRBV20-1 and TRBJ2-1, with 9 bases identical to TRBD2. CDR3 size: 11 residues. Per germline, CDR1 DFQATT and CDR2 SNEGSKA (reference sequence). V lost 6 bases and J lost 15; bases outside the gene matches: 9. The CDR3 loop reads CSAVLAGGVFF. CDR3 DNA sequence: TGCAGTGCAGTACTAGCGGGCGGGGTGTTCTTC.

V usage is TRBV12-5 and J usage is TRBJ2-3, with TRBD2 matching over 12 bases. With 6 bases clipped from V and 6 bases from J, the junction kept 7 bases outside the gene matches. From germline, CDR1 is LGHNT and CDR2 FRNRAP. The CDR3 runs to 15 residues. The CDR3 sequence: CASGLAGGPGDTQYF. The CDR3 DNA follows: TGTGCTAGTGGCCTAGCGGGAGGGCCGGGTGATACGCAGTATTTT.

A single count supports this clone. The chain has TRBV19 and TRBJ2-7; 8 bases are a match to TRBD2. There are 15 residues in the CDR3. J gave up 1 base and V 9 bases, and 11 bases lay outside the gene matches. Germline V gives CDR1 LNHDA, CDR2 SQIVND (reference sequence). CDR3 residues: CASREGTSVSYEQYF. The CDR3 region has the DNA TGTGCCAGCAGGGAGGGGACTAGTGTGTCCTACGAGCAGTACTTC.

The chain links TRBV19 to TRBJ1-1; D call uncertain. Germline V CDR1 and CDR2: LNHDA, SQIVND (reference sequence). CDR3 length equals 14 residues. Trimming took off 4 bases at V and 3 bases at J, with 12 bases between the two ends. This chain's CDR3 is CASSTNEGYTEAFF. CDR3 coding DNA: TGTGCCAGTAGTACAAATGAGGGTTACACTGAAGCTTTCTTT. The whole variable domain, filled in from reference TRBV19 and TRBJ1-1, reads DGGITQSPKYLFRKEGQNVTLSCEQNLNHDAMYWYRQDPGQGLRLIYYSQIVNDFQKGDIAEGYSVSREKKESFPLTVTSAQKNPTAFYLCASSTNEGYTEAFFGQGTRLTVV.

V usage is TRBV28 and J usage is TRBJ1-5; D not certain. The V and J ends lost 9 bases and 0 bases respectively, with 12 bases between them. Germline V gene lookup returns CDR1 MDHEN and CDR2 SYDVKM. The CDR3 is made up of 14 amino acids. CDR3 protein: CASDTRNSNQPQHF. The CDR3 bases are TGTGCCAGTGACACAAGAAATAGCAATCAGCCCCAGCATTTT.

The count of this clone is one. This rearrangement joins TRBV10-3 to TRBJ2-7; TRBD1 matches 9 bases. J lost 2 bases, V lost 6 bases, and 5 bases had no gene match. CDR1 is ENHRY, CDR2 SYGVKD, per germline. The length of the CDR3 is 14 residues. For the CDR3, the DNA is TGTGCCATCAGGGGGACAGGGTTCCCCTACGAGCAGTACTTC. Its translation is CAIRGTGFPYEQYF.

The chain employs TRBV24-1 and TRBJ2-3; no definite D call. Trimming removed 4 bases at V and 0 bases at J, with 7 bases between. Per the germline V gene, CDR1 is KGHDR and CDR2 is SFDVKD. The CDR3 is made up of 14 amino acids. CDR3 residues: CATSEATSTDTQYF. CDR3 DNA sequence: TGTGCCACCAGTGAAGCGACTAGCACAGATACGCAGTATTTT.

The chain carries TRBV7-8 and TRBJ2-5; 9 bases line up with TRBD2. Germline V gene sequence: CDR1 SGHVS, CDR2 FQNEAQ. The CDR3 length is 19 residues. The trim removed 1 base at V and 1 base at J, leaving 13 bases unmatched. The CDR3 sequence: CASSLVPRLAGIVQETQYF. The CDR3 DNA reads TGTGCCAGCAGCTTAGTGCCCCGGCTAGCGGGGATAGTCCAAGAGACCCAGTACTTC.

This clone was detected once. The rearrangement uses TRBV7-2 and TRBJ2-1, with a possible D match to TRBD1 (6 bases). The V gene lost 6 bases and the J gene lost 2 bases, with 11 bases spanning the gap. The germline V gene has CDR1 SGHTA and CDR2 FQGNSA. The CDR3 is 14 amino acids. CDR3: CASRGQSTYNEQFF. CDR3 nucleotides: TGTGCCAGCAGGGGACAATCCACCTACAATGAGCAGTTCTTC.

This clone was picked up one time. The V gene is TRBV11-2, the J gene TRBJ2-3; tentatively, D is TRBD2 (6 bases). The ends were cut back, 6 bases at V and 6 bases at J, with 16 bases in the middle. Germline V gene sequence: CDR1 SGHAT, CDR2 FQNNGV. The CDR3 has 14 residues. For the CDR3, the DNA is TGTGCCAGCAGTCGCCAGACGGAGGGTGATACGCAGTATTTT. Its protein product is CASSRQTEGDTQYF.

The chain recombines TRBV7-2 with TRBJ2-7; possibly TRBD2 for D (10 bases). CDR1 is SGHTA, CDR2 FQGNSA, per germline. V lost 5 bases and J lost 2, with 25 bases in between. The length of the CDR3 is 18 residues. This chain's CDR3 is CASSTDRGRLAGAYEQYF. The CDR3 nucleotides are TGTGCCAGCAGCACGGACAGGGGTAGGCTAGCGGGAGCCTACGAGCAGTACTTC.

The chain recombines TRBV24-1 with TRBJ2-5; 7 bases are a match to TRBD1. Trimming cost V 3 bases and J 0 bases; bases outside gene matches: 12. CDR1 and CDR2 from the germline V gene are KGHDR and SFDVKD. There are 18 residues in the CDR3. CDR3 sequence reads: CATSDLSPRTGYQETQYF. As DNA, the CDR3 is TGTGCCACCAGTGATCTGTCTCCACGGACAGGATACCAAGAGACCCAGTACTTC.